The 2 T cell receptor beta chains in this list originate from one sample, sequenced in a study of spatial heterogeneity in lung cancer. Study findings and constraints: Tumoral mutation counts were tracked by counts of expanded intratumoral alpha and beta TCRs.

TCRdb re-called the 5' RACE reads with MiXCR, one entry per CDR3 protein. The data show some 6,900 distinct CDR3 sequences, roughly 13% seen once. The time point: sample taken at primary tumor resection. The antigens of these receptors remain unknown. Sequenced material: lung tumor tissue, taken at surgery. The receptors were sampled from a male donor with early-stage non-small cell lung cancer.

By proportion, this clonotype is medium-sized. The chain uses TRBV19 and TRBJ1-1; D not certain. The CDR3 extends over 13 amino acids. The V end lost 6 bases, the J end lost 5 bases, and 13 bases lay between the germline ends. Germline-derived CDR1 and CDR2 are LNHDA and SQIVND (reference sequence). CDR3 coding DNA: TGTGCCAGTAGCCGCGAGGAGAGGACTGAAGCTTTCTTT. As protein: CASSREERTEAFF.

Many counts were recorded for this clonotype. The CDR3 bases are TGCGCCAGCAGCGAGGGGAGCTTCAATCAGCCCCAGCATTTT. Amino acids: CASSEGSFNQPQHF. The chain carries TRBV5-1 and TRBJ1-5, with D possibly being TRBD1 (5 bases). Germline V gene lookup returns CDR1 SGHRS and CDR2 YFSETQ. The V end was cut by 4 bases, the J end by 3 bases, with 11 bases between. The CDR3 loop spans 14 amino acids.